The 27 T cell receptor beta chains listed next were all sequenced from one sample in a study of CD8 T cells in ankylosing spondylitis. TCRdb reprocessed the 5' RACE reads with MiXCR, giving one entry per CDR3 protein. The sample consists of some 150,000 distinct CDR3 sequences, 40% to 50% of them appearing once. The specimen was synovial fluid, either unsorted or a sorted T cell fraction (not recorded which). Source of these receptors: a male donor with ankylosing spondylitis.

CDR3 sequence (DNA): TGTGCCAGCAGTTTACAGGCCTTCTCTGGAAACACCATATATTTT. Its translation: CASSLQAFSGNTIYF. V gene TRBV12-3 or TRBV12-4 combines with J gene TRBJ1-3; D uncertain. The CDR3 is 15 amino acids. V dropped 2 bases and J dropped 0 bases, with 8 bases sitting between them.

This clonotype has a handful of counts. The rearrangement joins TRBV12-3 or TRBV12-4 to TRBJ2-7, with 12 bases fitting TRBD1. The V gene end was trimmed by 10 bases and the J gene end by 7 bases; junction bases not matched to a gene: 11. This CDR3 has 14 amino acids. CDR3 sequence: CATPGQGAPGEQYF. In DNA, the CDR3 is TGTGCCACCCCGGGACAGGGGGCGCCGGGTGAGCAGTACTTC.

This clonotype was counted ten times or more. This sequence joins TRBV10-3 and TRBJ2-7; 7 bases are shared with TRBD1. Germline V gene lookup returns CDR1 ENHRY and CDR2 SYGVKD. This CDR3 contains 15 residues. Trimming removed 2 bases from V and 3 bases from J; junction bases left unmatched: 7. As DNA, the CDR3 is TGTGCCATCAGTGAGCCAGGGACAGCTCTCTACGAGCAGTACTTC. Translation: CAISEPGTALYEQYF.

V is TRBV20-1 and J is TRBJ1-2; 7 positions agree with TRBD1. Trimming at V came to 3 bases and at J to 8 bases, leaving 12 bases not matched to a gene. Germline-derived CDR1 and CDR2 are DFQATT and SNEGSKA (reference sequence). This CDR3 contains 14 residues. The DNA for the CDR3 is TGCAGTGCTAGCCGGCCGACAGGGAAACGGGGCTACACCTTC. It yields the protein CSASRPTGKRGYTF.

The chain links TRBV2 to TRBJ2-1; TRBD2 aligns across 7 bases. The trim removed 0 bases at V and 4 bases at J, leaving 6 bases unmatched. Germline loops: CDR1 SNHLY, CDR2 FYNNEI. This CDR3 contains 16 residues. CDR3 in amino acids: CASSEALPSGYNEQFF. The CDR3, as DNA: TGTGCCAGCAGTGAAGCCTTGCCTAGCGGATACAATGAGCAGTTCTTC.

The gene calls are TRBV7-9 and TRBJ2-5; D might be TRBD1 (5 bases). This CDR3 is built from 17 residues. V was cut by 1 base and J by 4 bases, with 19 bases left in between. In germline, CDR1 is SEHNR, CDR2 FQNEAQ (reference sequence). The chain's CDR3 is CASSLGQPYALGETQYF. The CDR3 DNA reads TGTGCCAGCAGCTTAGGACAGCCATACGCGCTGGGAGAGACCCAGTACTTC.

The chain has TRBV15 and TRBJ2-1, with TRBD2 matching 7 bases. V lost 1 base and J lost 0; bases outside the gene matches: 12. The V gene's germline CDR1 is LNHNV and CDR2 YYDKDF (reference sequence). The CDR3 length is 19 residues. CDR3 region: CATSRGAGVIASSYNEQFF. CDR3 in DNA: TGTGCCACCAGCAGAGGGGCGGGGGTGATAGCGAGCTCCTACAATGAGCAGTTCTTC.

The chain joins TRBV18 to TRBJ1-5; possible D gene TRBD1, 5 bases. The germline CDR1 and CDR2 sequences are KGHSH and LQKENI. V was shortened by 6 bases and J by 5 bases, with 14 bases between the two germline ends. CDR3 length: 14 residues. CDR3 nucleotides: TGTGCCAGCTCGCAGGGCGTAGGGGATCAGCCCCAGCATTTT. It specifies CASSQGVGDQPQHF.

This clonotype was recorded a few times. The chain recombines TRBV4-3 with TRBJ2-7; 7 bases match TRBD2. V shed 3 bases and J 3 bases; nucleotides not matched to a gene: 8. This CDR3 contains 15 residues. CDR1 is LGHNA and CDR2 is YSLEER in the germline V gene. CDR3 amino acids: CASSHSPSGHYEQYF. CDR3 nucleotides: TGCGCCAGCAGCCATAGTCCTAGCGGCCACTACGAGCAGTACTTC.

The CDR3 here is CASSLERTGAYEQYF. The CDR3 DNA reads as TGCGCCAGCAGCTTGGAAAGGACAGGGGCCTACGAGCAGTACTTC. The chain employs TRBV5-1 and TRBJ2-7, with TRBD1 identical over 9 bases. V dropped 0 bases and J dropped 2; count of bases not matched to a gene: 3. This CDR3 contains 15 residues. In germline, CDR1 is SGHRS, CDR2 YFSETQ.

The rearrangement links TRBV12-3 or TRBV12-4 to TRBJ2-3; 8 nucleotides line up with TRBD2. The junction had 6 bases not matched to a gene; V was cut back by 7 bases and J by 0 bases. The CDR3 is made up of 15 amino acids. The CDR3 nucleotides read TGTGCCAGCACCTTAGCGGGGCCTAGCACAGATACGCAGTATTTT. Translated, it gives CASTLAGPSTDTQYF.

This sequence joins TRBV24-1 and TRBJ1-1; D uncertain. The CDR3 length is 13 residues. Germline CDR1 KGHDR, CDR2 SFDVKD. V lost 0 bases and J lost 3, with 4 bases in between. This CDR3 reads CATSDLGDTEAFF. CDR3 nucleotides: TGTGCCACCAGTGATTTGGGTGACACTGAAGCTTTCTTT.

The genes are TRBV6-6 and TRBJ2-7; D unresolved. CDR1 MNHNY and CDR2 SVGAGI come from the germline V gene (reference sequence). The CDR3 has 12 residues. V was pared by 6 bases and J by 6 bases, with 12 bases between. As DNA, the CDR3 is TGTGCCAGCAGCAATGCTCTGGGCGAGCAGTACTTC. Encoded protein: CASSNALGEQYF.

The chain combines TRBV6-5 with TRBJ2-1; D might be TRBD2 (6 bases). The V and J ends lost 4 bases and 8 bases respectively, with 9 bases between them. The CDR3 runs 12 residues. Germline values: CDR1 MNHEY, CDR2 SVGAGI. The CDR3 nucleotides read TGTGCCAGCAGTTCCGGCGGGGATGAGCAGTTCTTC. It encodes CASSSGGDEQFF.

In its sample, this clonotype was seen once. J is TRBJ2-7 and V is TRBV18; D possibly corresponds to TRBD1 (6 bases). This CDR3 is 16 amino acids long. Germline V gene lookup returns CDR1 KGHSH and CDR2 LQKENI. V lost 2 bases and J lost 0, with 14 bases in between. CDR3 coding DNA: TGTGCCAGCTCACCATCTCGGGACATTTCCTCCTACGAGCAGTACTTC. It translates to CASSPSRDISSYEQYF.

The chain combines TRBV4-1 with TRBJ2-7; 9 positions agree with TRBD1. The CDR3 runs 15 residues. The trim removed 1 base at V and 3 bases at J, leaving 4 bases unmatched. Germline values: CDR1 MGHRA, CDR2 YSYEKL. Written as DNA, the CDR3 is TGCGCCAGCAGCCAAGTGGGACAGGGCGACTACGAGCAGTACTTC. Its protein product is CASSQVGQGDYEQYF.

This clonotype came up a few times. The CDR3, as DNA: TGTGCCACCTCCGGAGGGGAGACCCAGTACTTC. Its translation is CATSGGETQYF. The chain employs TRBV24-1 and TRBJ2-5; weak D call: TRBD2 (6 bases). Trimming left V 9 bases short and J 5 bases short, with 9 bases between. The CDR3 is 11 amino acids. Germline CDR1 is KGHDR and CDR2 is SFDVKD.

This clonotype was observed a handful of times. The chain couples TRBV4-2 to TRBJ2-5; TRBD2 matches 11 bases. Unmatched junction bases numbered 6, after V lost 4 bases and J lost 5 bases. The length of the CDR3 is 15 residues. In germline, CDR1 is LGHNA, CDR2 YNFKEQ. The CDR3 sequence: CASSPTSGGEETQYF. In DNA, the CDR3 is TGTGCCAGCAGCCCTACTAGCGGGGGTGAGGAGACCCAGTACTTC.

CDR3 sequence (DNA): TGTGCCAGCACCCCCCACCGGGGAAACTCCTACGAGCAGTACTTC. Its protein product is CASTPHRGNSYEQYF. The rearrangement uses TRBV7-6 and TRBJ2-7, with D possibly matching TRBD2 (5 bases). Trimming shortened V by 7 bases and J by 0 bases, and 16 bases separated the two germline ends. This CDR3 is 15 amino acids long. CDR1 and CDR2 from the germline V gene are SGHVS and FNYEAQ.

This clonotype was observed once. DNA for the CDR3: TGTGCCAGCAGCCCCGGGACTAGCGGGGGATATGGAAGGCAGTTCTTC. It translates to CASSPGTSGGYGRQFF. V and J are TRBV12-3 or TRBV12-4 and TRBJ2-1, with 14 bases aligning to TRBD2. This CDR3 contains 16 residues. V was clipped by 6 bases and J by 12 bases; unmatched bases: 13.

The chain has TRBV12-3 or TRBV12-4 and TRBJ2-7; D is uncertain. The CDR3 runs to 14 residues. V lost 6 bases and J 6 bases, leaving 18 bases between the germline ends. CDR3: CASSLRWTLSEQYF. For the CDR3, the DNA is TGTGCCAGCAGCTTGCGGTGGACCCTCTCCGAGCAGTACTTC.

The chain is built from TRBV11-3 and TRBJ2-1; D is perhaps TRBD1 or TRBD2 (5 bases each). CDR1 and CDR2 (germline): SGHNT, YENEEA. V was trimmed by 4 bases and J by 8 bases, leaving 18 bases between them. There are 15 residues in the CDR3. The CDR3 bases are TGTGCCAGCAGCTCCCCGGGATACCAAGGGGATGAGCAGTTCTTC. Its protein product is CASSSPGYQGDEQFF.

The genes are TRBV27 and TRBJ1-4; TRBD1 is a possible D gene (5 bases). Germline V gene sequence: CDR1 MNHEY, CDR2 SMNVEV (reference sequence). V was trimmed by 4 bases and J by 0 bases, leaving 9 bases between them. This CDR3 has 15 amino acids. The CDR3 loop is CASSYDRATNEKLFF. CDR3 DNA sequence: TGTGCCAGCAGTTACGACAGAGCAACTAATGAAAAACTGTTTTTT.

The chain couples TRBV4-3 to TRBJ2-1, with TRBD2 matching over 11 bases. V was clipped by 0 bases and J by 3 bases; unmatched bases: 7. The CDR3 totals 18 residues. Germline-derived CDR1 and CDR2 are LGHNA and YSLEER. This CDR3 reads CASSQDNPSGRYYNEQFF. Written as DNA, the CDR3 is TGCGCCAGCAGCCAAGATAACCCTAGCGGGAGGTACTACAATGAGCAGTTCTTC.

This clonotype has only a few counts. This rearrangement joins TRBV6-2 or TRBV6-3 to TRBJ2-7, with unresolved D. Germline V gene lookup returns CDR1 MNHEY and CDR2 SVGEGT. This CDR3 is 11 amino acids long. Trimming removed 2 bases from V and 4 bases from J, with 3 bases in between. CDR3 amino acids: CASSYTYEQYF. The DNA for the CDR3 is TGTGCCAGCAGTTACACATACGAGCAGTACTTC.

The rearrangement uses TRBV5-1 and TRBJ2-7; D uncertain. CDR3 length equals 13 residues. Looked up from germline, CDR1 is SGHRS and CDR2 is YFSETQ. Trimming stripped 4 bases from V and 2 bases from J, with 10 bases between. The DNA for the CDR3 is TGCGCCAGCAGCCCGCGAGGCACCTACGAGCAGTACTTC. Its protein is CASSPRGTYEQYF. Filled out from reference TRBV5-1 and TRBJ2-7, the complete variable domain reads KAGVTQTPRYLIKTRGQQVTLSCSPISGHRSVSWYQQTPGQGLQFLFEYFSETQRNKGNFPGRFSGRQFSNSRSEMNVSTLELGDSALYLCASSPRGTYEQYFGPGTRLTVT.

The chain links TRBV7-6 to TRBJ2-1, with TRBD2 identical over 8 bases. Losses at the gene ends were 1 base for V and 3 bases for J; bases not matched to a gene: 8. The CDR3 spans 17 residues. Germline V lookup: CDR1 SGHVS, CDR2 FNYEAQ. DNA for the CDR3: TGTGCCAGCAGCTTAGTTCCTAGCGGGCCACGCTACAATGAGCAGTTCTTC. It specifies CASSLVPSGPRYNEQFF.